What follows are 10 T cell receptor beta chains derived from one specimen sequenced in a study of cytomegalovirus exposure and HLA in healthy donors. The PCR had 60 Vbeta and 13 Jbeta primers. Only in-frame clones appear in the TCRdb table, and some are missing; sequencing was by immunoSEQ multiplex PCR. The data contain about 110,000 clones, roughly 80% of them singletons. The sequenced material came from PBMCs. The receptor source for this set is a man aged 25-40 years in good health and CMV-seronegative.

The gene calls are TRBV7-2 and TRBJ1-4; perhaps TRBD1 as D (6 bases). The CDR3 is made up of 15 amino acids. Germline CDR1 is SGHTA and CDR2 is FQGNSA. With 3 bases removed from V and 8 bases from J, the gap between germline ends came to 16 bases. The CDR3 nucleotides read TGTGCCAGCAGCTTGGGGGCATTTAGGTCGGAAAAACTGTTTTTT. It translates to CASSLGAFRSEKLFF.

This CDR3 is CASSTGTSGSYEQYF. CDR3 sequence (DNA): TGTGCCAGTAGTACTGGGACTAGCGGTTCCTACGAGCAGTACTTC. The chain has TRBV19 and TRBJ2-7; TRBD2 aligns across 11 bases. CDR1 and CDR2 from the germline V gene are LNHDA and SQIVND (reference sequence). The CDR3 covers 15 residues. The V segment lost 4 bases and the J segment 1 base; nucleotides outside the gene matches: 3.

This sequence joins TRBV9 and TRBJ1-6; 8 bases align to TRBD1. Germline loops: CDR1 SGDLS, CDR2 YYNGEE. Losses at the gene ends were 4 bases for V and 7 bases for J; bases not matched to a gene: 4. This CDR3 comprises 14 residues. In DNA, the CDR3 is TGTGCCAGCAGCACCGGACAGGGAAATTCACCCCTCCACTTT. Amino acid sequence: CASSTGQGNSPLHF.

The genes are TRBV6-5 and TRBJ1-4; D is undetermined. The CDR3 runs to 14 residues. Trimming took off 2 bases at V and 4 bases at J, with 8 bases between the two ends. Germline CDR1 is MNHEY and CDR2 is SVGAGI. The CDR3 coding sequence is TGTGCCAGCAGTTACGGAGGTAGTAATGAAAAACTGTTTTTT. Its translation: CASSYGGSNEKLFF.

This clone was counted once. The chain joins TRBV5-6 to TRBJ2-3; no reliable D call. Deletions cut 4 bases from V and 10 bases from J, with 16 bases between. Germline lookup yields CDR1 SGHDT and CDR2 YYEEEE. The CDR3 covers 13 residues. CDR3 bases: TGTGCCAGCAGCCCGCCCGGTCCTCGCCCGCAGTATTTT. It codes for CASSPPGPRPQYF.

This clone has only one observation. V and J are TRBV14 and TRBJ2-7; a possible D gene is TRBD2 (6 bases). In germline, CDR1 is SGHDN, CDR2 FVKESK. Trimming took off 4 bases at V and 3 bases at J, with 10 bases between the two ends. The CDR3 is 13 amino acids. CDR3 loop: CASSPGLDYEQYF. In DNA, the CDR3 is TGTGCCAGCAGCCCGGGACTGGACTACGAGCAGTACTTC.

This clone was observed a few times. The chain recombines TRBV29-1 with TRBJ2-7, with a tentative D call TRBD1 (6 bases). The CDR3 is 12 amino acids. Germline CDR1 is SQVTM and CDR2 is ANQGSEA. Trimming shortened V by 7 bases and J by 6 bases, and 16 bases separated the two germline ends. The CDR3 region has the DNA TGCAGCGCCCAGGGGTGGTCGAGCGAGCAGTACTTC. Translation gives CSAQGWSSEQYF.

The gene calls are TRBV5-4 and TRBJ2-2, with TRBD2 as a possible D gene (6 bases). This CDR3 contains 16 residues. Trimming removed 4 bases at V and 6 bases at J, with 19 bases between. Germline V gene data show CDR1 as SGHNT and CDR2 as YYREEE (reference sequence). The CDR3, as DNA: TGTGCCAGCAGCAGGGGCGGGACTCGCGGGCCCGGGGAGCTGTTTTTT. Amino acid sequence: CASSRGGTRGPGELFF.

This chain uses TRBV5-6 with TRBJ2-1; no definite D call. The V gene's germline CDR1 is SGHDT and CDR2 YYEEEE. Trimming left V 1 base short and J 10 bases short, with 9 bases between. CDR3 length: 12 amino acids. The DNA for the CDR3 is TGTGCCAGCAGCTTGAATGAGTACGAGCAGTTCTTC. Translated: CASSLNEYEQFF. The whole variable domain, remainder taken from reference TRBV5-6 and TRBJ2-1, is DAGVTQSPTHLIKTRGQQVTLRCSPKSGHDTVSWYQQALGQGPQFIFQYYEEEERQRGNFPDRFSGHQFPNYSSELNVNALLLGDSALYLCASSLNEYEQFFGPGTRLTVL.

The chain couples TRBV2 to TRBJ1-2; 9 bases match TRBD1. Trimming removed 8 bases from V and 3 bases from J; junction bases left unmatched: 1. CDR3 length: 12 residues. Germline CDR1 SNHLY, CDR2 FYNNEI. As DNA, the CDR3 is TGTGCCAGCCGGGACAGGGACTATGGCTACACCTTC. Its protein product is CASRDRDYGYTF. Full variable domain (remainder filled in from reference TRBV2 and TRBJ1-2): EPEVTQTPSHQVTQMGQEVILRCVPISNHLYFYWYRQILGQKVEFLVSFYNNEISEKSEIFDDQFSVERPDGSNFTLKIRSTKLEDSAMYFCASRDRDYGYTFGSGTRLTVV.